One and the same sample provided the 25 T cell receptor beta chains below, sequenced in a study of siplizumab effects on memory and regulatory T cells. Sequencing used immunoSEQ multiplex PCR; TCRdb keeps in-frame clones, though not all of them. The sample consists of 85,000 or so clones, roughly 94% of them appearing once. Sequencing was done on a sample of CD8+ T cells sorted from blood. Receptors were obtained from a human donor in good health.

The V call is TRBV5-6, the J call TRBJ1-1; TRBD1 matches 7 bases. CDR1 SGHDT and CDR2 YYEEEE come from the germline V gene. V shed 4 bases, J shed 4 bases, and the junction held 13 bases outside the gene matches. This CDR3 spans 16 amino acids. The CDR3 DNA sequence: TGTGCCAGCAGCCTGCCGGACAGGTTATCAAGCACTGAAGCTTTCTTT. Protein product: CASSLPDRLSSTEAFF.

The V call is TRBV5-3, the J call TRBJ2-1; possibly TRBD2 for D (5 bases). TRBV5-3 counts as an open reading frame of uncertain function. Trimming cost V 0 bases and J 7 bases, with 26 bases left between them. There are 19 residues in the CDR3. The CDR3 bases are TGTGCCAGAAGCTTGGTGTTTAAGTCCGTCGGTGGTAGCGCGAATGAGCAGTTCTTC. Amino acid sequence: CARSLVFKSVGGSANEQFF.

The chain is built from TRBV6-5 and TRBJ2-7, with 9 nucleotides matching TRBD2. V was clipped by 6 bases and J by 3 bases; unmatched bases: 9. CDR1 and CDR2 (germline): MNHEY, SVGAGI. CDR3 length: 15 amino acids. CDR3 in DNA: TGTGCCAGCAGCTCGCGACTAGCGGAGCACTACGAGCAGTACTTC. This encodes CASSSRLAEHYEQYF.

V gene TRBV7-3 combines with J gene TRBJ2-1; 10 positions agree with TRBD2. J lost 3 bases, V lost 2 bases, and 4 bases had no gene match. This CDR3 region has 16 residues. CDR1 and CDR2 (germline): SGHTA, FQGTGA. The CDR3 region is CASSLSRLAGYNEQFF. The CDR3 DNA follows: TGTGCCAGCAGCTTATCGCGACTAGCGGGCTACAATGAGCAGTTCTTC.

CDR3 bases: TGCGCCAGCAGCCAACGGAGGGACGAGTACGAGCAGTACTTC. This translates into CASSQRRDEYEQYF. The genes are TRBV4-1 and TRBJ2-7, with D perhaps matching TRBD2 (6 bases). The V end lost 2 bases, the J end lost 4 bases, and 12 bases lay between the germline ends. CDR3 length: 14 residues. Germline CDR1 reads MGHRA; CDR2 reads YSYEKL.

The chain recombines TRBV19 with TRBJ1-1, with 8 bases aligning to TRBD1. V lost 3 bases to trimming and J lost 4 bases; unmatched junction nucleotides: 4. The CDR3 extends over 14 amino acids. Germline assignment: CDR1 LNHDA and CDR2 SQIVND (reference sequence). CDR3 loop: CASSMGTGVTEAFF. Written as DNA, the CDR3 is TGTGCCAGTAGTATGGGGACAGGTGTCACTGAAGCTTTCTTT.

The CDR3 nucleotides are TGTGCCAGTAGTATGGCTACCAGAGGCGTTCATAATGAGCAGTTCTTC. This translates into CASSMATRGVHNEQFF. This chain links TRBV19 with TRBJ2-1; the D is unclear. The V gene's germline CDR1 is LNHDA and CDR2 SQIVND (reference sequence). Trimming removed 3 bases at V and 7 bases at J, with 19 bases between. The CDR3 has 16 amino acids.

The chain combines TRBV19 with TRBJ1-5; no clear D. CDR3 length equals 15 residues. V gave up 5 bases and J gave up 4 bases, with 15 bases separating them. Germline V gene lookup returns CDR1 LNHDA and CDR2 SQIVND (reference sequence). As DNA, the CDR3 is TGTGCCAGTAGTTGGGGTATCCTTGGGAATCAGCCCCAGCATTTT. Protein product: CASSWGILGNQPQHF.

J is TRBJ1-2 and V is TRBV28; D gene uncertain. The CDR3 sequence is 14 residues long. The V end was cut by 3 bases, the J end by 6 bases, with 14 bases between. Germline CDR1 and CDR2: MDHEN and SYDVKM. CDR3: CASSLGSQVDGYTF. The DNA for the CDR3 is TGTGCCAGCAGTTTGGGCAGCCAGGTGGATGGCTACACCTTC.

The chain employs TRBV6-5 and TRBJ2-1, with D tentatively TRBD1 (5 bases). The CDR3 is 14 residues long. Looked up from germline, CDR1 is MNHEY and CDR2 is SVGAGI. V was trimmed by 0 bases and J by 7 bases, leaving 10 bases between them. The CDR3 spells CASSYSPTDNEQFF. In DNA form, the CDR3 reads TGTGCCAGCAGTTACTCGCCGACAGATAATGAGCAGTTCTTC.

This clone has only one observation. V gene TRBV27 combines with J gene TRBJ2-7, with D unresolved. Germline V gene sequence: CDR1 MNHEY, CDR2 SMNVEV (reference sequence). Trimming took off 3 bases at V and 4 bases at J, with 10 bases between the two ends. This CDR3 is 13 amino acids long. In nucleotides, the CDR3 is TGTGCCAGCAGTTTGTCTGCGGCTTACGAGCAGTACTTC. It encodes CASSLSAAYEQYF.

This chain links TRBV6-5 with TRBJ2-7, with 7 bases matching TRBD1. The CDR3 extends over 16 amino acids. The V segment lost 0 bases and the J segment 1 base; nucleotides outside the gene matches: 6. Germline values: CDR1 MNHEY, CDR2 SVGAGI. CDR3 sequence: CASSYSGTVGSYEQYF. CDR3 bases: TGTGCCAGCAGTTACTCAGGGACAGTGGGGTCCTACGAGCAGTACTTC.

This rearrangement joins TRBV19 to TRBJ2-1, with 11 positions matching TRBD2. This CDR3 has 17 residues. J gave up 10 bases and V 2 bases, and 13 bases lay outside the gene matches. In germline, CDR1 is LNHDA, CDR2 SQIVND (reference sequence). CDR3 nucleotide sequence: TGTGCCAGTAGTATACGGGGCGGACTAGCGGGTGGGCTGGAGCAGTTCTTC. This translates into CASSIRGGLAGGLEQFF.

A word on this clone: Other DNA sequences within the sample encode an identical CDR3. The rearrangement links TRBV6-5 to TRBJ1-1, with D perhaps TRBD1 (5 bases). This CDR3 contains 14 residues. Germline CDR1 MNHEY, CDR2 SVGAGI. Trimming shortened V by 0 bases and J by 4 bases, and 9 bases separated the two germline ends. As DNA, the CDR3 is TGTGCCAGCAGTTACTCGGGGGGAGGCACTGAAGCTTTCTTT. This translates into CASSYSGGGTEAFF.

J is TRBJ2-2 and V is TRBV11-3, with D unclear. This CDR3 spans 18 amino acids. The V end was cut by 5 bases, the J end by 2 bases, with 21 bases between. The V gene's germline CDR1 is SGHNT and CDR2 YENEEA. The CDR3 DNA sequence: TGTGCCAGCAGCGAACTTGTGGTACCAAAAAATAACACCGGGGAGCTGTTTTTT. Its translation: CASSELVVPKNNTGELFF. Variable domain in full (rest from reference TRBV11-3 and TRBJ2-2): EAGVVQSPRYKIIEKKQPVAFWCNPISGHNTLYWYLQNLGQGPELLIRYENEEAVDDSQLPKDRFSAERLKGVDSTLKIQPAELGDSAVYLCASSELVVPKNNTGELFFGEGSRLTVL.

The V gene is TRBV5-6, the J gene TRBJ2-1; 8 bases are a match to TRBD2. This CDR3 region has 15 residues. Germline V CDR1 and CDR2: SGHDT, YYEEEE. V was pared by 6 bases and J by 4 bases, with 9 bases of the junction left unmatched. This CDR3 is CASTTGTSGYNEQFF. The CDR3 DNA is TGTGCCAGCACGACGGGAACTAGCGGTTACAATGAGCAGTTCTTC.

V gene TRBV7-2 combines with J gene TRBJ2-7; D not resolved. Germline V gives CDR1 SGHTA, CDR2 FQGNSA. Trimming shortened V by 5 bases and J by 2 bases, and 16 bases separated the two germline ends. This CDR3 is 15 amino acids long. The CDR3 coding sequence is TGTGCCAGCAGCCCCGTTCCTACGGCAGCCTACGAGCAGTACTTC. Protein sequence: CASSPVPTAAYEQYF.

This clone was observed a single time. The J gene is TRBJ2-4, the V gene TRBV19, with 9 nucleotides matching TRBD1. V gave up 7 bases and J gave up 6 bases; unmatched junction bases: 4. This CDR3 has 13 residues. Germline CDR1 and CDR2: LNHDA and SQIVND (reference sequence). CDR3 in amino acids: CASTGQGPNIQYF. The CDR3 bases are TGTGCCAGTACGGGACAGGGACCAAACATTCAGTACTTC.

Here the CDR3 DNA reads TGCGCCAGCAGCCACCTAACTAGCGCGAGCTCCTACGAGCAGTACTTC. Its protein product is CASSHLTSASSYEQYF. J is TRBJ2-5 and V is TRBV4-1; 7 bases match TRBD2. Near its end, the DNA agrees better with TRBJ2-7, so the J call may be wrong. In germline, CDR1 is MGHRA, CDR2 YSYEKL. This CDR3 region has 16 residues.

The rearrangement links TRBV7-9 to TRBJ2-1; tentatively, D is TRBD1 (6 bases). CDR3 length: 18 residues. The germline V and J ends were trimmed by 8 bases and 3 bases, with 26 bases remaining between them. CDR1 and CDR2 (germline): SEHNR, FQNEAQ (reference sequence). In nucleotides, the CDR3 is TGTGCCAGCGGCCAACCGACAGGCTACGCAACGAGCTACAATGAGCAGTTCTTC. Translating gives CASGQPTGYATSYNEQFF.

This sequence joins TRBV12-5 and TRBJ2-1; D may be TRBD2 (5 bases). CDR3 length: 16 residues. With 5 bases removed from V and 2 bases from J, the gap between germline ends came to 16 bases. Germline CDR1 and CDR2: LGHNT and FRNRAP. In nucleotides, the CDR3 is TGTGCTAGTGGTACGAATAGCGCCTCAACCTACAATGAGCAGTTCTTC. Translation: CASGTNSASTYNEQFF. Full variable domain (missing parts from reference TRBV12-5 and TRBJ2-1): DARVTQTPRHKVTEMGQEVTMRCQPILGHNTVFWYRQTMMQGLELLAYFRNRAPLDDSGMPKDRFSAEMPDATLATLKIQPSEPRDSAVYFCASGTNSASTYNEQFFGPGTRLTVL.

The J gene is TRBJ2-1, the V gene TRBV19; TRBD2 matches at 8 bases. The V gene's germline CDR1 is LNHDA and CDR2 SQIVND (reference sequence). Losses at the gene ends were 7 bases for V and 2 bases for J; bases not matched to a gene: 4. The CDR3 totals 14 residues. The CDR3 DNA sequence: TGTGCCAGTAAGAGCGGGGGCGCCTACAATGAGCAGTTCTTC. As protein: CASKSGGAYNEQFF.

DNA of the CDR3: TGTGCCACCAGCCTCAGGGGTGTTAACGAGCAGTACTTC. Residues: CATSLRGVNEQYF. The chain has TRBV15 and TRBJ2-7; D possibly corresponds to TRBD1 (6 bases). Germline V gene data show CDR1 as LNHNV and CDR2 as YYDKDF (reference sequence). Trimming took off 5 bases at V and 5 bases at J, with 13 bases between the two ends. The CDR3 covers 13 residues.

The chain joins TRBV29-1 to TRBJ2-7; D is possibly TRBD1 or TRBD2 (5 bases each). The CDR3 consists of 13 residues. Trimming shortened V by 5 bases and J by 0 bases, and 11 bases separated the two germline ends. The germline V gene has CDR1 SQVTM and CDR2 ANQGSEA. The CDR3 protein is CSVSGTHSYEQYF. The CDR3 coding sequence is TGCAGCGTTTCCGGGACCCACTCCTACGAGCAGTACTTC.

V usage is TRBV29-1 and J usage is TRBJ2-7; no clear D gene. The germline V gene has CDR1 SQVTM and CDR2 ANQGSEA. Trimming removed 7 bases at V and 0 bases at J, with 13 bases between. This CDR3 has 13 residues. The CDR3 DNA sequence: TGCAGCGCTCTAGGACGGAGCTCCTACGAGCAGTACTTC. This encodes CSALGRSSYEQYF.